Listed here are 7 T cell receptor beta chains from one sample, sequenced in a study of shared clonotypes between healthy human individuals. Produced via immunoSEQ multiplex PCR; TCRdb's table is partial and in-frame only. The data hold roughly 2.5 million clones, with about 92% observed a single time. The specimen sequenced was naive CD4+ T cells sorted from blood. Noted subset: CD45RA+ positively selected. Receptors were obtained from a man aged 18 to 29 in good health.

The chain joins TRBV6-5 to TRBJ1-3; D is unclear. Germline lookup yields CDR1 MNHEY and CDR2 SVGAGI. The V gene lost 7 bases and the J gene lost 0 bases, with 10 bases spanning the gap. The CDR3 covers 14 residues. CDR3 sequence (DNA): TGTGCCAGCAAATCCAGGAGCTCTGGAAACACCATATATTTT. Its protein is CASKSRSSGNTIYF.

As concerns this clone: At one boundary the junction diverges from the germline segment, which might be a read error. The chain has TRBV18 and TRBJ2-3; D perhaps matches TRBD1 (5 bases). From germline, CDR1 is KGHSH and CDR2 LQKENI. This CDR3 has 18 residues. As DNA, the CDR3 is TGCGCCAGCTCACCAGAATTCTTAAACTTAGGGGGCACAGATACGCAGTATTTT. This codes for CASSPEFLNLGGTDTQYF.

The chain has TRBV19 and TRBJ1-6, with D perhaps matching TRBD1 (6 bases). Trimming took off 5 bases at V and 9 bases at J, with 11 bases between the two ends. Germline V gene data show CDR1 as LNHDA and CDR2 as SQIVND (reference sequence). There are 13 residues in the CDR3. The CDR3 DNA reads as TGTGCCAGTAGTGCAACAGGGAGTTCACCCCTCCACTTT. Encoded protein: CASSATGSSPLHF.

This clone appeared once. Other DNA sequences in this specimen translate into the identical CDR3. V gene TRBV15 combines with J gene TRBJ2-1, with 8 bases identical to TRBD2. CDR1 is LNHNV and CDR2 is YYDKDF in the germline V gene (reference sequence). The CDR3 has 16 residues. The J segment lost 1 base and the V segment lost 0 bases, leaving 2 bases of the junction unmatched. The CDR3 DNA sequence: TGTGCCACCAGCAGAGACACTAGCGGATCCTACAATGAGCAGTTCTTC. It translates to CATSRDTSGSYNEQFF.

This sequence joins TRBV4-3 and TRBJ1-2; D unresolved. Per germline, CDR1 LGHNA and CDR2 YSLEER. V lost 0 bases to trimming and J lost 5 bases, with 10 bases between them. The CDR3 sequence is 14 residues long. CDR3 sequence: CASSQDREIYGYTF. The CDR3 nucleotides are TGCGCCAGCAGCCAAGACCGGGAGATTTATGGCTACACCTTC.

The chain has TRBV11-3 and TRBJ2-1; no reliable D call. Germline-derived CDR1 and CDR2 are SGHNT and YENEEA. The CDR3 loop spans 15 amino acids. The V gene lost 5 bases and the J gene lost 2 bases, with 13 bases spanning the gap. The CDR3 is CASSPIGQAYNEQFF. The CDR3 DNA reads as TGTGCCAGCAGCCCTATAGGGCAGGCCTACAATGAGCAGTTCTTC.

CDR3: CASSPGGQGPEQYF. DNA for the CDR3: TGTGCCAGTAGTCCGGGGGGACAGGGCCCCGAGCAGTACTTC. This chain uses TRBV19 with TRBJ2-7; 9 positions match TRBD1. In germline, CDR1 is LNHDA, CDR2 SQIVND (reference sequence). With V trimmed by 5 bases and J by 6 bases, 8 bases remained unmatched. The CDR3 extends over 14 amino acids.